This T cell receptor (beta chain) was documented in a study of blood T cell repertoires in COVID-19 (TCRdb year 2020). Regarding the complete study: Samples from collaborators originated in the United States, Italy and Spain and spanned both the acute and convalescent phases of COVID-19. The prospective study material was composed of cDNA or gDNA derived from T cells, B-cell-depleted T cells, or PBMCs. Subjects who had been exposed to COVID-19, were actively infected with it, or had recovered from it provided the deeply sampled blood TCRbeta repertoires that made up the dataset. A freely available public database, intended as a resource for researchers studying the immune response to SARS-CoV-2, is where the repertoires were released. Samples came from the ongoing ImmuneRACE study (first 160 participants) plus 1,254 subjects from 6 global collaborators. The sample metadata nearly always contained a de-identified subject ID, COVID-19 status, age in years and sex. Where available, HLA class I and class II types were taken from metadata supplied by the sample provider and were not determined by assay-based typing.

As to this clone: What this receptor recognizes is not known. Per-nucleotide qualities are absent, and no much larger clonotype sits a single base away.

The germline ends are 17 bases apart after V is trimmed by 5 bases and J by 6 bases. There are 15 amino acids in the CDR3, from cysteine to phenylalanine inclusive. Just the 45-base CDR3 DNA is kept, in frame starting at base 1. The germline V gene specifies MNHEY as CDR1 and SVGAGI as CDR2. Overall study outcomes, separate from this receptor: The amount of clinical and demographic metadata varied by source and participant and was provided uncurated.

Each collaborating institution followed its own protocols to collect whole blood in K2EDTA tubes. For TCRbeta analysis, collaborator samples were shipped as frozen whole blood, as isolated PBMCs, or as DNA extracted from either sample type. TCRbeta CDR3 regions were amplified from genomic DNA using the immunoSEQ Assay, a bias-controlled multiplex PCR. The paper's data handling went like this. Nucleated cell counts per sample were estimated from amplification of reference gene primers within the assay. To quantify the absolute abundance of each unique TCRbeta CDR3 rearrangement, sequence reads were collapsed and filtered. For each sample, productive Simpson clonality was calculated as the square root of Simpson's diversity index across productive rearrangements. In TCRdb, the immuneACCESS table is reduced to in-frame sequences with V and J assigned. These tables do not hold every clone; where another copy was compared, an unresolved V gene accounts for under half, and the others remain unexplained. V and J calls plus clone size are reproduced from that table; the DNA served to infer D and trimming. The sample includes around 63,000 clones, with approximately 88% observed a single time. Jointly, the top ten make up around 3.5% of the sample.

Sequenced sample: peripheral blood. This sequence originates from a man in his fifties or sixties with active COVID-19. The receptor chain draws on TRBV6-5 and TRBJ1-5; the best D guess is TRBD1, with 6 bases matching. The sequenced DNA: TGTGCCAGCAGTACAGGGTCGGAAGGAGTTCAGCCCCAGCATTTT. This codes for CASSTGSEGVQPQHF.